Listed below are T cell receptor beta chains from one sample, sequenced in a study of blood T cell repertoires in COVID-19. Sequencing used immunoSEQ multiplex PCR; TCRdb keeps in-frame clones, though not all of them. This table holds approximately 90,000 clones, approximately 84% found once. The sample was peripheral blood. Receptors originate from an older man with COVID-19, enrolled during active disease. Each CDR3 is given with its conserved first and last residue. Fields, in order: D gene, J gene, clone size, V gene, CDR3 DNA, CDR3 protein. D genes are given only for firm matches. Only some rows state a clone size, as once, few, many or a class for expanded clones.

TRBD2,TRBJ2-7,NA,TRBV7-9,TGTGCCAGCAGCTTAATGCGGGAGGGCCCACACGAGCAGTACTTC,CASSLMREGPHEQYF
TRBD2,TRBJ2-7,once,TRBV12-5,TGTGCTAGTGGTTCCTCCAGGACTAGCGGGGGGGCCTTTCCCTACGAGCAGTACTTC,CASGSSRTSGGAFPYEQYF
TRBD1,TRBJ1-2,NA,TRBV4-1,TGCGCCAGCAGCCAAGTGACAGGGACCTTATATGGCTACACCTTC,CASSQVTGTLYGYTF
NA,TRBJ2-1,NA,TRBV24-1,TGTGCCACCAGTGATCCCCAGTCCCGCGGATACAATGAGCAGTTCTTC,CATSDPQSRGYNEQFF
TRBD1,TRBJ2-7,NA,TRBV5-1,TGCGCCAGCAGCCTCTGGACAGGGGTAACCTACGAGCAGTACTTC,CASSLWTGVTYEQYF
NA,TRBJ1-2,NA,TRBV20-1,TGCAGTGCTAGACGGGACTATGGCTACACCTTC,CSARRDYGYTF
NA,TRBJ1-6,NA,TRBV4-1,TGCGCCAGCAGCCAAGGTTGGGGGACAAATAATTCACCCCTCCACTTT,CASSQGWGTNNSPLHF
NA,TRBJ1-1,NA,TRBV3-1/TRBV3-2,TGTGCCAGCAGCCAAGATGCGGCCCCTGAAGCTTTCTTT,CASSQDAAPEAFF
NA,TRBJ2-2,NA,TRBV5-1,TGCGCCAGCAGCTTGGAGGCTAGCCTCAGCACCGGGGAGCTGTTTTTT,CASSLEASLSTGELFF
NA,TRBJ2-7,medium-sized,TRBV5-5,TGTGCCAGCAGCTTAGTAGGGAGGTCCTACGAGCAGTACTTC,CASSLVGRSYEQYF
TRBD1,TRBJ1-1,NA,TRBV4-3,TGCGCCAGCAGCCAGACCGGGACAGCCCAGGGCGCTGAAGCTTTCTTT,CASSQTGTAQGAEAFF
NA,TRBJ1-3,NA,TRBV18,TGTGCCAGCTCAGAAATCAACACCTCTGGAAACACCATATATTTT,CASSEINTSGNTIYF
NA,TRBJ2-3,NA,TRBV11-2,TGTGCCAGCAGCTTGCCGGGGGGCACAGATACGCAGTATTTT,CASSLPGGTDTQYF
NA,TRBJ1-2,few,TRBV7-9,TGTGCCAGCAGCCCAGGTACAGCAGGCAGCTACACCTTC,CASSPGTAGSYTF
NA,TRBJ1-1,NA,TRBV30,TGTGCCTGGAGTGAGTCTCGTGGCGCTTTCTTT,CAWSESRGAFF
NA,TRBJ1-1,NA,TRBV20-1,TGCAGTGCTAGAAGACAGACCGAAGCTTTCTTT,CSARRQTEAFF
NA,TRBJ1-5,once,TRBV7-8,TGTGCCAGCAGCTTAGACCAGGGGTTTAGGGGCAATCAGCCCCAGCATTTT,CASSLDQGFRGNQPQHF
TRBD2,TRBJ2-1,NA,TRBV27,TGTGCCAGCAGTTTTGAGGGAGGGCGCCGGGAGCAGTTCTTC,CASSFEGGRREQFF
NA,TRBJ1-2,once,TRBV9,TGTGCCAGCAGCGTAGCAGTTTTCGGGAGCTGGACTAACTATGGCTACACCTTC,CASSVAVFGSWTNYGYTF
NA,TRBJ1-5,NA,TRBV19,TGTGCCAGTAGCCCTACAGGGAATAGCAATCAGCCCCAGCATTTT,CASSPTGNSNQPQHF
NA,TRBJ1-2,NA,TRBV29-1,TGCAGCGTTGAACCCCGGGATAACTATGGCTACACCTTC,CSVEPRDNYGYTF
TRBD1,TRBJ1-6,NA,TRBV11-3,TGTGCCAGCAGCAAGGACAGGGTAGAAAATTCACCCCTCCACTTT,CASSKDRVENSPLHF
TRBD2,TRBJ2-7,NA,TRBV28,TGTGCCAGCTGGGGACTAGCGGGAGGTCACTACGAGCAGTACTTC,CASWGLAGGHYEQYF
NA,TRBJ1-1,NA,TRBV5-1,TGCGCCAGCAGCCGGGGCAGGGGCACTGAAGCTTTCTTT,CASSRGRGTEAFF
NA,TRBJ1-2,NA,TRBV25-1,TGTGCCAGCAGTGAATATCAAGGGGCTGGCTATGGCTACACCTTC,CASSEYQGAGYGYTF
NA,TRBJ1-3,many,TRBV18,TGTGCCAGCTTTATTGGAGCCTACTCTGGAAACACCATATATTTT,CASFIGAYSGNTIYF
NA,TRBJ1-1,NA,TRBV30,TGTGCCTGGAGTGTGCGGGACGGAAACACTGAAGCTTTCTTT,CAWSVRDGNTEAFF
TRBD1,TRBJ2-3,NA,TRBV2,TGTGCCAGCAAGTATAGAACAGGGGACACAGATACGCAGTATTTT,CASKYRTGDTDTQYF
TRBD1,TRBJ1-1,few,TRBV11-2,TGTGCCAGCAGCACAACCGGGACAGGGGGCCACACTGAAGCTTTCTTT,CASSTTGTGGHTEAFF
NA,TRBJ2-3,NA,TRBV2,TGTGCCAGCAGTGCCCCGCGGAGCTCGGTCACAGATACGCAGTATTTT,CASSAPRSSVTDTQYF
NA,TRBJ2-1,few,TRBV12-3/TRBV12-4,TGTGCCAGCACCTCACTCGCGAATGAGCAGTTCTTC,CASTSLANEQFF
TRBD2,TRBJ2-5,NA,TRBV7-9,TGTGCCAGCAGCTCGGGACTAGGAGAGACCCAGTACTTC,CASSSGLGETQYF